These 24 T cell receptor beta chains originate from one sample sequenced in a study of cytomegalovirus exposure and HLA in healthy donors. Primers included in the PCR were 60 Vbeta and 13 Jbeta primers. Assay: immunoSEQ multiplex PCR; the TCRdb copy retains only in-frame clones and omits some. The table records around 230,000 clones, around 80% of them present only once. Sequencing input: PBMCs. The receptors stem from a man aged 35 to 55 in good health and CMV-seropositive.

With respect to this clone: At the DNA level, this CDR3 is encoded by other sequences in the same sample as well. The V and J genes are TRBV6-5 and TRBJ1-5; a possible D gene is TRBD1 (6 bases). The V end lost 7 bases, the J end lost 1 base, and 8 bases lay between the germline ends. The CDR3 has 13 amino acids. Germline lookup yields CDR1 MNHEY and CDR2 SVGAGI. The CDR3 nucleotides are TGTGCCAGCACCACAGGGAGCAATCAGCCCCAGCATTTT. Its translation: CASTTGSNQPQHF.

J is TRBJ2-3 and V is TRBV5-1, with D possibly TRBD1 on 6 matching bases. From germline, CDR1 is SGHRS and CDR2 YFSETQ. This CDR3 spans 15 amino acids. Trimming left V 6 bases short and J 8 bases short, with 22 bases between. The DNA for the CDR3 is TGCGCCAGCACCTTCTTACAGGGTTCCGAGGGTACGCAGTATTTT. Translation gives CASTFLQGSEGTQYF.

V and J are TRBV6-1 and TRBJ1-1; D ambiguous. The length of the CDR3 is 14 residues. Germline V gene sequence: CDR1 MNHNS, CDR2 SASEGT. V was cut by 6 bases and J by 3 bases, with 14 bases left in between. CDR3 region: CASRATTKDTEAFF. CDR3 nucleotide sequence: TGTGCCAGCAGAGCGACGACGAAGGACACTGAAGCTTTCTTT.

The chain is built from TRBV5-1 and TRBJ1-1; D not certain. The CDR3 sequence is 16 residues long. Germline values: CDR1 SGHRS, CDR2 YFSETQ. The germline V and J ends were trimmed by 0 bases and 1 base, with 13 bases remaining between them. The DNA for the CDR3 is TGCGCCAGCAGCTTGGGAGAGGGAGCGAAGAACACTGAAGCTTTCTTT. Encoded protein: CASSLGEGAKNTEAFF.

J is TRBJ2-2 and V is TRBV7-7; 7 positions agree with TRBD2. This CDR3 region has 17 residues. In germline, CDR1 is SSHAT, CDR2 FNYEAQ (reference sequence). With 1 base clipped from V and 6 bases from J, the junction kept 11 bases outside the gene matches. The CDR3 loop is CASSLEIFGGIPGELFF. In nucleotides, the CDR3 is TGTGCCAGCAGCTTAGAGATATTCGGGGGGATACCCGGGGAGCTGTTTTTT.

This rearrangement joins TRBV25-1 to TRBJ2-6; 11 positions agree with TRBD1. This CDR3 has 18 residues. The trim removed 4 bases at V and 2 bases at J, leaving 7 bases unmatched. Germline lookup yields CDR1 MGHDK and CDR2 SYGVNS. Here the CDR3 reads CASSAQGTGGAGANVLTF. The DNA for the CDR3 is TGTGCCAGCAGTGCCCAAGGGACAGGGGGAGCTGGGGCCAACGTCCTGACTTTC.

Only one count was recorded for this clone. This rearrangement joins TRBV30 to TRBJ2-3; 10 bases line up with TRBD2. Germline assignment: CDR1 GTSNPN and CDR2 SVGIG (reference sequence). V gave up 2 bases and J gave up 3 bases; unmatched junction bases: 5. The CDR3 loop spans 15 amino acids. CDR3 loop: CAWSQTSGWTDTQYF. The CDR3 coding sequence is TGTGCCTGGAGTCAGACTAGCGGGTGGACAGATACGCAGTATTTT.

This clone was counted between two and nine times. CDR3 sequence (DNA): TGTGCCAGCAGCTCCTCCGACATCGAGCCCACAGATACGCAGTATTTT. Encoded protein: CASSSSDIEPTDTQYF. The rearrangement links TRBV7-9 to TRBJ2-3; D unresolved. CDR1 is SEHNR and CDR2 is FQNEAQ in the germline V gene (reference sequence). Trimming left V 4 bases short and J 2 bases short, with 16 bases between. The CDR3 has 16 amino acids.

This clone was recorded once. DNA for the CDR3: TGCGCCAGCAGCCCCGGGGGACAGGCGCTCATTGAGCCCCAGCATTTT. Its protein is CASSPGGQALIEPQHF. J is TRBJ1-5 and V is TRBV4-1; TRBD1 matches at 8 bases. V gave up 4 bases and J gave up 8 bases; unmatched junction bases: 13. The CDR3 loop spans 16 amino acids. The germline gives CDR1 MGHRA, CDR2 YSYEKL.

V gene TRBV7-9 combines with J gene TRBJ2-3; no reliable D call. V lost 3 bases and J 2 bases, leaving 12 bases between the germline ends. The germline CDR1 and CDR2 sequences are SEHNR and FQNEAQ (reference sequence). There are 15 residues in the CDR3. The chain's CDR3 is CASSLGLLDTDTQYF. Here the CDR3 DNA reads TGTGCCAGCAGCTTGGGTCTGCTAGACACAGATACGCAGTATTTT.

V and J are TRBV30 and TRBJ1-3; the D gene is possibly TRBD1 (5 bases). Trimming took off 4 bases at V and 2 bases at J, with 9 bases between the two ends. The germline gives CDR1 GTSNPN, CDR2 SVGIG (reference sequence). The CDR3 consists of 13 residues. CDR3 residues: CAWTRVTGNTIYF. The CDR3 DNA follows: TGTGCCTGGACCAGGGTGACTGGAAACACCATATATTTT.

The chain combines TRBV9 with TRBJ1-1; D ambiguous. The germline V gene has CDR1 SGDLS and CDR2 YYNGEE. V lost 5 bases and J 2 bases, leaving 10 bases between the germline ends. The CDR3 is 13 residues long. DNA for the CDR3: TGTGCCAGCAGAGAGCTCCACAACACTGAAGCTTTCTTT. Its protein is CASRELHNTEAFF.

The genes are TRBV5-1 and TRBJ2-1, with 10 bases fitting TRBD2. With V trimmed by 4 bases and J by 8 bases, 9 bases remained unmatched. CDR3 length equals 15 residues. Germline values: CDR1 SGHRS, CDR2 YFSETQ. CDR3 coding DNA: TGCGCCAGCAGCGTAGCTAGCGGGAGTATCGATGAGCAGTTCTTC. Its translation: CASSVASGSIDEQFF.

The chain couples TRBV28 to TRBJ2-6; TRBD1 matches 10 bases. The V segment lost 6 bases and the J segment 0 bases; nucleotides outside the gene matches: 8. This CDR3 is 18 amino acids long. From germline, CDR1 is MDHEN and CDR2 SYDVKM. The CDR3: CASSGQGVISSGANVLTF. The CDR3 DNA follows: TGTGCCAGCAGCGGACAGGGGGTAATAAGCTCTGGGGCCAACGTCCTGACTTTC.

In DNA, the CDR3 is TGTGCCAGCAGTCCCACAGGGTCTTACAATGAGCAGTTCTTC. The encoded protein is CASSPTGSYNEQFF. The chain employs TRBV6-5 and TRBJ2-1, with D possibly being TRBD1 (6 bases). CDR1 MNHEY and CDR2 SVGAGI come from the germline V gene. Trimming cost V 5 bases and J 4 bases, with 12 bases left between them. This CDR3 is built from 14 residues.

In this sample, this clone turned up once. The chain recombines TRBV5-6 with TRBJ2-5; 9 positions agree with TRBD1. In germline, CDR1 is SGHDT, CDR2 YYEEEE. The CDR3 has 16 residues. V dropped 4 bases and J dropped 5; count of bases not matched to a gene: 12. The CDR3 DNA follows: TGTGCCAGCAGCGCTAGACAGGGGGTGAGTGGGGAGACCCAGTACTTC. Its translation is CASSARQGVSGETQYF.

J is TRBJ2-5 and V is TRBV5-6, with D unclear. The CDR3 extends over 15 amino acids. CDR1 is SGHDT, CDR2 YYEEEE, per germline. V lost 2 bases and J 2 bases, leaving 13 bases between the germline ends. CDR3 sequence (DNA): TGTGCCAGCAGCTTCCGTACCGGAGTTCAAGAGACCCAGTACTTC. This sequence encodes CASSFRTGVQETQYF. Full variable domain (rest looked up from reference TRBV5-6 and TRBJ2-5): DAGVTQSPTHLIKTRGQQVTLRCSPKSGHDTVSWYQQALGQGPQFIFQYYEEEERQRGNFPDRFSGHQFPNYSSELNVNALLLGDSALYLCASSFRTGVQETQYFGPGTRLLVL.

This sequence joins TRBV14 and TRBJ1-5; 8 bases agree with TRBD1. Trimming removed 2 bases from V and 4 bases from J; junction bases left unmatched: 10. The CDR3 is 17 amino acids. In germline, CDR1 is SGHDN, CDR2 FVKESK. The CDR3 nucleotides read TGTGCCAGCAGCCAATATCCTGGGGGGACAGGTAATCAGCCCCAGCATTTT. This codes for CASSQYPGGTGNQPQHF.

The rearrangement joins TRBV5-1 to TRBJ1-1, with a weak D call TRBD1 (5 bases). The CDR3 sequence is 14 residues long. Germline-derived CDR1 and CDR2 are SGHRS and YFSETQ. Deletions cut 6 bases from V and 0 bases from J, with 12 bases between. In nucleotides, the CDR3 is TGCGCCAGCATCCGGGGAGGGGTGAACACTGAAGCTTTCTTT. It translates to CASIRGGVNTEAFF.

The chain joins TRBV18 to TRBJ1-4; no clear D. Trimming shortened V by 9 bases and J by 8 bases, and 16 bases separated the two germline ends. The CDR3 runs 13 residues. Per the germline V gene, CDR1 is KGHSH and CDR2 is LQKENI. CDR3 DNA sequence: TGTGCCAGTTTTTTGGGTGACGGGGAAAAACTGTTTTTT. Translated: CASFLGDGEKLFF.

About this clone: Germline is not matched at one junction end, which may reflect a read error. The chain couples TRBV7-9 to TRBJ1-2; 9 bases map to TRBD1. The germline V gene encodes CDR1 SEHNR and CDR2 FQNEAQ (reference sequence). This CDR3 contains 13 residues. The CDR3 is CSSTTGGHYGYTF. The DNA of the CDR3 is TGTTCCAGCACAACAGGGGGCCACTATGGCTACACCTTC.

As to this clone: An end of the junction differs from the germline gene, which may be a read error. The V and J genes are TRBV7-9 and TRBJ2-5, with D maybe TRBD2 (5 bases). Germline loops: CDR1 SEHNR, CDR2 FQNEAQ (reference sequence). CDR3 length: 13 amino acids. The DNA for the CDR3 is TGTTCCAGCAGCTTAGCAGGCGGGGAGACCCAGTACTTC. Translation gives CSSSLAGGETQYF. The full variable domain, in which reference TRBV7-9 and TRBJ2-5 provide the parts outside the CDR3, is DTGVSQNPRHKITKRGQNVTFRCDPISEHNRLYWYRQTLGQGPEFLTYFQNEAQLEKSRLLSDRFSAERPKGSFSTLEIQRTEQGDSAMYLCSSSLAGGETQYFGPGTRLLVL.

The chain couples TRBV11-3 to TRBJ2-3; 9 bases fit TRBD1. The V segment lost 5 bases and the J segment 3 bases; nucleotides outside the gene matches: 6. CDR3 length: 15 residues. Germline V gene lookup returns CDR1 SGHNT and CDR2 YENEEA. The CDR3 protein is CASSLTGGWTDTQYF. The CDR3 DNA reads TGTGCCAGCAGCCTGACAGGGGGGTGGACAGATACGCAGTATTTT.

The gene calls are TRBV28 and TRBJ1-1, with TRBD1 as a possible D gene (6 bases). CDR1 is MDHEN, CDR2 SYDVKM, per germline. The CDR3 is 15 amino acids. V gave up 10 bases and J gave up 5 bases, with 23 bases separating them. This CDR3 is CATMRGGARGTEAFF. The CDR3, as DNA: TGTGCCACCATGAGGGGGGGGGCGCGAGGGACTGAAGCTTTCTTT.